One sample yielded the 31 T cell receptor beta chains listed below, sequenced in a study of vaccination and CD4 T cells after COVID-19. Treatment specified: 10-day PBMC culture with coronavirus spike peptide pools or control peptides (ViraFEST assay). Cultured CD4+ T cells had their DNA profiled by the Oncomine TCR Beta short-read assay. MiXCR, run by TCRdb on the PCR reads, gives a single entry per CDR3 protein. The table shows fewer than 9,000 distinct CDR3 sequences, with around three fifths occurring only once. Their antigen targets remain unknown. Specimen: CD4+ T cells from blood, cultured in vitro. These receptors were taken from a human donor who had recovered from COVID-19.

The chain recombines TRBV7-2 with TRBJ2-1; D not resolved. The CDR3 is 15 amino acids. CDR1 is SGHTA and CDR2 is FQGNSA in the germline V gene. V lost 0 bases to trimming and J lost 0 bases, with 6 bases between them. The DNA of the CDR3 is TGTGCCAGCAGCTTAGCGGTGAGCTCCTACAATGAGCAGTTCTTC. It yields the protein CASSLAVSSYNEQFF.

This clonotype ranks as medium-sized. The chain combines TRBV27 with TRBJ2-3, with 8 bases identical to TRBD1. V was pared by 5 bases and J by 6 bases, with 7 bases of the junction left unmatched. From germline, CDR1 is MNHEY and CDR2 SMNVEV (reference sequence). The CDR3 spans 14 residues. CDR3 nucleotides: TGTGCCAGCAGTCAGCCCGGACAGGGCGATACGCAGTATTTT. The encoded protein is CASSQPGQGDTQYF.

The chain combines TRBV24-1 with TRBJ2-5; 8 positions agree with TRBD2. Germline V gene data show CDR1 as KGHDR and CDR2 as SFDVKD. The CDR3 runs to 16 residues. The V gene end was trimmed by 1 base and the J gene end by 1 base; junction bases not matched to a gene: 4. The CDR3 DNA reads TGTGCCACCAGTGATTTCGGGAGGGCCCGCCAAGAGACCCAGTACTTC. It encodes CATSDFGRARQETQYF.

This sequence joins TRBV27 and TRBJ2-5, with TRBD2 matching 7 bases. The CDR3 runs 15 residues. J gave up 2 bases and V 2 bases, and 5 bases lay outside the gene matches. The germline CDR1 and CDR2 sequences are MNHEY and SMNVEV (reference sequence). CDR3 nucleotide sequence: TGTGCCAGCAGTTTACGGTCTAGCGGACAAGAGACCCAGTACTTC. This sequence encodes CASSLRSSGQETQYF.

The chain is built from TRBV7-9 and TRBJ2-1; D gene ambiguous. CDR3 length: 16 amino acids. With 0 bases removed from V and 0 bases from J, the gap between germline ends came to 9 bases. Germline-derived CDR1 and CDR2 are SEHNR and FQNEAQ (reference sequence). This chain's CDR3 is CASSLALAGSYNEQFF. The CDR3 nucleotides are TGTGCCAGCAGCTTAGCGTTGGCTGGCTCCTACAATGAGCAGTTCTTC. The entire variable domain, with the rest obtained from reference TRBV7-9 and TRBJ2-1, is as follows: DTGVSQNPRHKITKRGQNVTFRCDPISEHNRLYWYRQTLGQGPEFLTYFQNEAQLEKSRLLSDRFSAERPKGSFSTLEIQRTEQGDSAMYLCASSLALAGSYNEQFFGPGTRLTVL.

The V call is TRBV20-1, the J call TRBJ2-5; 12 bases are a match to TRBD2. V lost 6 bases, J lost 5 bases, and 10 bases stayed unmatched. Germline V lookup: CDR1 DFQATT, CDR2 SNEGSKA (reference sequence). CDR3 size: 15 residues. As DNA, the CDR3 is TGCAGTGCATCTCTAGCGGGGGGGCCTCTGGAGACCCAGTACTTC. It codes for CSASLAGGPLETQYF.

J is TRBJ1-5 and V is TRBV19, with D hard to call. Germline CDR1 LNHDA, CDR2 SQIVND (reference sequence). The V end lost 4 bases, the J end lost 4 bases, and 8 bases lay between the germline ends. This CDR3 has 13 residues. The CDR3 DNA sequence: TGTGCCAGTAGTAACGAGGTTAATCAGCCCCAGCATTTT. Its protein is CASSNEVNQPQHF. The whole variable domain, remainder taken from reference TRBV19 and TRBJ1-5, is DGGITQSPKYLFRKEGQNVTLSCEQNLNHDAMYWYRQDPGQGLRLIYYSQIVNDFQKGDIAEGYSVSREKKESFPLTVTSAQKNPTAFYLCASSNEVNQPQHFGDGTRLSIL.

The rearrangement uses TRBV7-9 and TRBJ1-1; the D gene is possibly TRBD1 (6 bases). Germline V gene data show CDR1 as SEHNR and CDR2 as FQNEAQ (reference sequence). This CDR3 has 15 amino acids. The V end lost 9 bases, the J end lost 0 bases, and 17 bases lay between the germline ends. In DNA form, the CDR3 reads TGTGCCAGAGAAGAGGGGGACACTATGAACACTGAAGCTTTCTTT. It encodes CAREEGDTMNTEAFF.

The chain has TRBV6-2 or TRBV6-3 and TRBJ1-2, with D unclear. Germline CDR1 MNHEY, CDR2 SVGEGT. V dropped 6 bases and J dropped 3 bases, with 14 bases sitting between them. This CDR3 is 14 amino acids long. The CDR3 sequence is CASSPYQDHYGYTF. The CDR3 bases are TGTGCCAGCAGCCCTTACCAGGACCACTATGGCTACACCTTC.

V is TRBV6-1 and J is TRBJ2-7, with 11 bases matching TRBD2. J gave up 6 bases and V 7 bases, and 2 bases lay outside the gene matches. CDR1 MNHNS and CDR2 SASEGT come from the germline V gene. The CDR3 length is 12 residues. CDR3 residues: CASNLAGGEQYF. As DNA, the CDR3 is TGTGCCAGCAATCTAGCGGGGGGCGAGCAGTACTTC.

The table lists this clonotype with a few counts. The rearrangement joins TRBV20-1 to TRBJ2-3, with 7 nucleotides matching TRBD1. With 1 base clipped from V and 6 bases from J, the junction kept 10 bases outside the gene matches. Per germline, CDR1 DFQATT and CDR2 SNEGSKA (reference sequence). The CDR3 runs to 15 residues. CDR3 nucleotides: TGCAGTGCTAGAGTAGATAGGGGGCATTCGGATACGCAGTATTTT. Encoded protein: CSARVDRGHSDTQYF.

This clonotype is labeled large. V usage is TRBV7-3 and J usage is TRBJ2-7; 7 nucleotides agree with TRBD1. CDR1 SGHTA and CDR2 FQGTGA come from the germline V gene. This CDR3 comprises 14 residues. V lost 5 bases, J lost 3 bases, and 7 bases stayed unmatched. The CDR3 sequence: CASSPTRDSYEQYF. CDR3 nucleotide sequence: TGTGCCAGCAGCCCCACACGGGACAGCTACGAGCAGTACTTC.

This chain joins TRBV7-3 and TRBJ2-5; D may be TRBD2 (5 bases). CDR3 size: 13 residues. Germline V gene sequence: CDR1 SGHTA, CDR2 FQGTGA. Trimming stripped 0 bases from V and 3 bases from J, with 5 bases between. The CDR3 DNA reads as TGTGCCAGCAGCTTAACCGGGGAAGAGACCCAGTACTTC. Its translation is CASSLTGEETQYF.

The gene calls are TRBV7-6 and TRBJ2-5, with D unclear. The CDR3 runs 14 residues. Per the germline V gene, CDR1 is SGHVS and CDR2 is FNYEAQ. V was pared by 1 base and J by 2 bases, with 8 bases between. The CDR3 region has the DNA TGTGCCAGCAGCTTAGGTGGGTCACAAGAGACCCAGTACTTC. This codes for CASSLGGSQETQYF.

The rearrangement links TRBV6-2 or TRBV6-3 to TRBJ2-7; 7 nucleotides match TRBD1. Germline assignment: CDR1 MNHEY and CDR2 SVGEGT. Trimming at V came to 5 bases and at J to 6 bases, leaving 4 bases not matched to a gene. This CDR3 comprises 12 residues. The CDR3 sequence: CASSEYRGEQYF. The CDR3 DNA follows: TGTGCCAGCAGTGAATACAGGGGCGAGCAGTACTTC.

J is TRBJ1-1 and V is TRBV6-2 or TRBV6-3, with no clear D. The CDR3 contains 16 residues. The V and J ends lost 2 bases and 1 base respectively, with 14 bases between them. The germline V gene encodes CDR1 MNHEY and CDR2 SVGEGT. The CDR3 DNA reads TGTGCCAGCAGTTACAGGGATGGCCCCAGGAACACTGAAGCTTTCTTT. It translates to CASSYRDGPRNTEAFF.

The CDR3 loop is CATSDWDSHNEQFF. As DNA, the CDR3 is TGTGCCACCAGTGATTGGGACAGCCACAATGAGCAGTTCTTC. V gene TRBV24-1 combines with J gene TRBJ2-1; 7 nucleotides agree with TRBD1. Germline V gives CDR1 KGHDR, CDR2 SFDVKD. Trimming took 2 bases from V and 5 from J; bases not matched to a gene: 2. CDR3 length: 14 residues.

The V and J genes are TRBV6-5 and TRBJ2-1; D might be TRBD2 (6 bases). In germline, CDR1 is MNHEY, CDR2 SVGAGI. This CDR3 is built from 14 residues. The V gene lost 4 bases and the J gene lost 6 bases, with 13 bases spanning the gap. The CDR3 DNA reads TGTGCCAGCAGTTTCCGGGACTTAACCAATGAGCAGTTCTTC. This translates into CASSFRDLTNEQFF.

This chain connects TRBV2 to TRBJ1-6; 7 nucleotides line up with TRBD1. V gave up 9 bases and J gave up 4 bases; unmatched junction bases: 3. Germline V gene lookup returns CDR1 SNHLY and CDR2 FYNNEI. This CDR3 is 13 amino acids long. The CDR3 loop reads CASPGQYNSPLHF. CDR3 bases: TGTGCCAGTCCGGGACAGTATAATTCACCCCTCCACTTT.

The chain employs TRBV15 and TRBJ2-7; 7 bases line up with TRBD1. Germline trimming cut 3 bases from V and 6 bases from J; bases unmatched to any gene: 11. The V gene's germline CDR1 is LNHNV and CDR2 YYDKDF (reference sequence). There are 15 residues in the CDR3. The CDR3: CATSSPRQGTGEQYF. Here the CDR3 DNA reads TGTGCCACCAGCAGCCCGAGACAGGGCACTGGCGAGCAGTACTTC. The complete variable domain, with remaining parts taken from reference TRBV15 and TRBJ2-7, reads DAMVIQNPRYQVTQFGKPVTLSCSQTLNHNVMYWYQQKSSQAPKLLFHYYDKDFNNEADTPDNFQSRRPNTSFCFLDIRSPGLGDTAMYLCATSSPRQGTGEQYFGPGTRLTVT.

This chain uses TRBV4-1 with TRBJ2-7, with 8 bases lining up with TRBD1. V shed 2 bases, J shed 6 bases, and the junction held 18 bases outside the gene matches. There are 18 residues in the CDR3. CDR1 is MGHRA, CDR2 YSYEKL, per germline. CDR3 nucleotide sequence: TGCGCCAGCAGCCAAAAGATGAATGAGGACAGGGATCCCCTCGAGCAGTACTTC. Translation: CASSQKMNEDRDPLEQYF.

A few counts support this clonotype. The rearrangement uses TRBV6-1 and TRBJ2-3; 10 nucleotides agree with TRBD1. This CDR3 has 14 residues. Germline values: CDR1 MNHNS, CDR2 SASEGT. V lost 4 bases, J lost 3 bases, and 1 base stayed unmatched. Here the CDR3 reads CASSGGQGTDTQYF. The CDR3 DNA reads TGTGCCAGCAGTGGGGGACAGGGGACAGATACGCAGTATTTT.

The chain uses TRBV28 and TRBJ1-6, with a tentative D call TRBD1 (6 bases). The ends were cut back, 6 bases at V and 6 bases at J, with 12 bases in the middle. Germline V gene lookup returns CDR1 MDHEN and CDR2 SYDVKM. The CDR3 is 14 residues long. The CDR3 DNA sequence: TGTGCCAGCAGAAGAACAGGGTTTAATTCACCCCTCCACTTT. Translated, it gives CASRRTGFNSPLHF.

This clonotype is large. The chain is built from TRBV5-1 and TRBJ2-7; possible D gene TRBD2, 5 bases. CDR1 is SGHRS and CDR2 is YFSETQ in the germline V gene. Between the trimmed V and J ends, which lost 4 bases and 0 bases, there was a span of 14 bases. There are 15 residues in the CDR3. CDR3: CASSPTGLRSYEQYF. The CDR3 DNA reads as TGCGCCAGCAGCCCCACCGGACTGCGCTCCTACGAGCAGTACTTC.

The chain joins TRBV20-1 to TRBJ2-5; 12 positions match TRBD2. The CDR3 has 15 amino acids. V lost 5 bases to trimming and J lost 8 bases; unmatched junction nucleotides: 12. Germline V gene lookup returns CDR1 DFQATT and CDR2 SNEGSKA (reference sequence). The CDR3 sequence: CSAPRASGGAGTQYF. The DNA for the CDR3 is TGCAGTGCTCCCCGTGCTAGCGGGGGGGCAGGAACCCAGTACTTC.

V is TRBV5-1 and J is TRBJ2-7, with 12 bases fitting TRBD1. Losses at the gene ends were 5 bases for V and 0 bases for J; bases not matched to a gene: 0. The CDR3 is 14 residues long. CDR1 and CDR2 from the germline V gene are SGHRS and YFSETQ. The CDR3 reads CASRGQGASYEQYF. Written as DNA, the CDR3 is TGCGCCAGCAGGGGACAGGGGGCCTCCTACGAGCAGTACTTC.

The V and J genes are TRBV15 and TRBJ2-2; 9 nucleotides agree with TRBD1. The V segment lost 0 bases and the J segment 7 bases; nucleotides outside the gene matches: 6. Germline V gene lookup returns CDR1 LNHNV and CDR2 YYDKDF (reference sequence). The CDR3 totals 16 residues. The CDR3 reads CATSRDFGQGYGELFF. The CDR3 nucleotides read TGTGCCACCAGCAGAGATTTCGGACAGGGGTACGGGGAGCTGTTTTTT.

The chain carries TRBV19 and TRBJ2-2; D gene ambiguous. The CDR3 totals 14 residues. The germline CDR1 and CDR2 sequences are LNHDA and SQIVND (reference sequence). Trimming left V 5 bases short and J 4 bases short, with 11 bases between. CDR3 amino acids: CASSRTGSTGELFF. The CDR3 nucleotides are TGTGCCAGTAGTCGTACTGGGTCCACCGGGGAGCTGTTTTTT.

CDR3 loop: CASSLGVRQADNYGYTF. The CDR3 coding sequence is TGTGCCAGCAGCCTAGGGGTGCGGCAGGCCGATAACTATGGCTACACCTTC. This chain links TRBV11-3 with TRBJ1-2; a possible D gene is TRBD1 (5 bases). From germline, CDR1 is SGHNT and CDR2 YENEEA. CDR3 size: 17 residues. Trimming pared 5 bases from V and 1 base from J, leaving 20 bases between.

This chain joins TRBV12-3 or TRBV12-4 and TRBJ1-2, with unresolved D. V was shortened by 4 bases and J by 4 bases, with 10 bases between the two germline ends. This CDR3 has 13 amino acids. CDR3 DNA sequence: TGTGCCAGCAGTTCCGCAGGTCTCTATGGCTACACCTTC. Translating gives CASSSAGLYGYTF.

As DNA, the CDR3 is TGCAGTGCTACCCCGATAGCGGGGGGCACAGATACGCAGTATTTT. It is translated as CSATPIAGGTDTQYF. J is TRBJ2-3 and V is TRBV20-1; 9 bases fit TRBD2. Germline assignment: CDR1 DFQATT and CDR2 SNEGSKA (reference sequence). The CDR3 runs to 15 residues. V dropped 4 bases and J dropped 1; count of bases not matched to a gene: 6.